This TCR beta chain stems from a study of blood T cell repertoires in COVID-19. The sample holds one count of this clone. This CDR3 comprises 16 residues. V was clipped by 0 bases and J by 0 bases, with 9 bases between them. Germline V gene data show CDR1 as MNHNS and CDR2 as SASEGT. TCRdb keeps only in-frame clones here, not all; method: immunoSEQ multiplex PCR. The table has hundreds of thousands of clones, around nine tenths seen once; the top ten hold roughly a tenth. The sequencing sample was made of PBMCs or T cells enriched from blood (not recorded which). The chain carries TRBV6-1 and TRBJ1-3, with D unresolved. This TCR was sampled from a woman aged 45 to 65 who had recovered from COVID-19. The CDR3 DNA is TGTGCCAGCAGTGAAGCATGGGAGGTCTCTGGAAACACCATATATTTT. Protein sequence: CASSEAWEVSGNTIYF.